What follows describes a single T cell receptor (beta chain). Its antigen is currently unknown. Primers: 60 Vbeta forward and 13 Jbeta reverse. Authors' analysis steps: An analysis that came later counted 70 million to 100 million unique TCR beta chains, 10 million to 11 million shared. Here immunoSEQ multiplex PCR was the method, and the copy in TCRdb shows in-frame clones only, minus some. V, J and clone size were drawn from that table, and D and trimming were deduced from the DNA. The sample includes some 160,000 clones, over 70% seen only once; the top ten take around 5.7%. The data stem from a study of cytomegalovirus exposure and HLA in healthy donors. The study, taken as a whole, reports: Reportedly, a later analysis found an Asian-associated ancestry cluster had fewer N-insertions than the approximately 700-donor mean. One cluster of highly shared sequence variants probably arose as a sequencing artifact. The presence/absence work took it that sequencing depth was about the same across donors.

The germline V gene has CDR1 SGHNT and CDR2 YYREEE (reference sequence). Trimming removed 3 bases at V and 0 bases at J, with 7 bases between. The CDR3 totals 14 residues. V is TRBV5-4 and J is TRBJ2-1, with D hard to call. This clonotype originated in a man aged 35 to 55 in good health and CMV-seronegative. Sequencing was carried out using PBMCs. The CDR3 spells CASSSGGSYNEQFF. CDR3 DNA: TGTGCCAGCAGCTCCGGTGGCTCCTACAATGAGCAGTTCTTC.